The 13 T cell receptor beta chains below come from one sample, sequenced in a study of blood T cell repertoires in COVID-19. Clones were read by immunoSEQ multiplex PCR, and TCRdb kept only the in-frame ones, dropping some. Among roughly 220,000 clones listed, just over 85% were seen once. The sequenced sample was peripheral blood. These receptors were obtained from a man older than 75 with acute or convalescent COVID-19.

The chain has TRBV30 and TRBJ1-5; maybe TRBD1 (6 bases). Germline CDR1 and CDR2: GTSNPN and SVGIG (reference sequence). Trimming took off 4 bases at V and 3 bases at J, with 10 bases between the two ends. This CDR3 comprises 13 residues. CDR3 sequence reads: CAWNSGDNQPQHF. As DNA, the CDR3 is TGTGCCTGGAATTCAGGGGACAATCAGCCCCAGCATTTT. The variable domain in full, completed from reference TRBV30 and TRBJ1-5, reads SQTIHQWPATLVQPVGSPLSLECTVEGTSNPNLYWYRQAAGRGLQLLFYSVGIGQISSEVPQNLSASRPQDRQFILSSKKLLLSDSGFYLCAWNSGDNQPQHFGDGTRLSIL.

The rearrangement links TRBV7-3 to TRBJ2-1; 11 bases line up with TRBD2. In germline, CDR1 is SGHTA, CDR2 FQGTGA. V was pared by 2 bases and J by 6 bases, with 3 bases of the junction left unmatched. The CDR3 length is 15 residues. CDR3 DNA sequence: TGTGCCAGCAGCTTAGTAGCGGGAGGGGTCAATGAGCAGTTCTTC. Its translation: CASSLVAGGVNEQFF.

V usage is TRBV11-3 and J usage is TRBJ2-5; maybe TRBD2 (6 bases). Trimming left V 2 bases short and J 5 bases short, with 6 bases between. This CDR3 has 12 residues. The germline V gene has CDR1 SGHNT and CDR2 YENEEA. The CDR3 loop is CASSLRGETQYF. CDR3 coding DNA: TGTGCCAGCAGCTTACGGGGGGAGACCCAGTACTTC.

The chain links TRBV1 to TRBJ2-2; TRBD1 is taken as the D call from the table, unchecked against the DNA. TRBV1 is a known pseudogene. The CDR3 is 23 residues long. CDR3 DNA: TGCACCAGCAGCCAAGACGCCCCATTTGCGAGCACCCCCCGTACAGCGAACACCGGGGAGCTGTTTTTT. Amino acids: CTSSQDAPFASTPRTANTGELFF.

The CDR3 loop is CASTLAGKPQHF. In nucleotides, the CDR3 is TGTGCCAGCACTCTAGCTGGGAAGCCCCAGCATTTT. V gene TRBV28 combines with J gene TRBJ1-5, with unresolved D. This CDR3 spans 12 amino acids. V shed 7 bases and J shed 8 bases, with 12 bases lying between them. Looked up from germline, CDR1 is MDHEN and CDR2 is SYDVKM. The complete variable domain, with remaining parts taken from reference TRBV28 and TRBJ1-5, reads DVKVTQSSRYLVKRTGEKVFLECVQDMDHENMFWYRQDPGLGLRLIYFSYDVKMKEKGDIPEGYSVSREKKERFSLILESASTNQTSMYLCASTLAGKPQHFGDGTRLSIL.

The rearrangement uses TRBV10-3 and TRBJ1-2, with 9 nucleotides matching TRBD1. This CDR3 has 14 amino acids. The V gene end was trimmed by 3 bases and the J gene end by 8 bases; junction bases not matched to a gene: 7. Looked up from germline, CDR1 is ENHRY and CDR2 is SYGVKD. The CDR3 coding sequence is TGTGCCATCAGTGAACCCGGGACAGGGCGAGGCTACACCTTC. This codes for CAISEPGTGRGYTF.

This clone has a handful of counts. This chain links TRBV10-1 with TRBJ1-1, with D hard to call. Germline V gene lookup returns CDR1 WNHNN and CDR2 SYGVQD (reference sequence). This CDR3 is built from 10 residues. Deletions cut 6 bases from V and 11 bases from J, with 10 bases between. The CDR3, as DNA: TGCGCCAGCAGCTTCCCTCAGGCTTTCTTT. Protein: CASSFPQAFF.

The chain uses TRBV6-2 or TRBV6-3 and TRBJ1-2; weak D call: TRBD1 (6 bases). Germline-derived CDR1 and CDR2 are MNHEY and SVGEGT. CDR3 length: 14 amino acids. V shed 7 bases and J shed 1 base, with 13 bases lying between them. The CDR3 sequence: CASTPGHLNYGYTF. The DNA for the CDR3 is TGTGCCAGCACCCCGGGACACCTTAACTATGGCTACACCTTC.

The V gene is TRBV6-5, the J gene TRBJ2-7; D gene unclear. Germline loops: CDR1 MNHEY, CDR2 SVGAGI. V was shortened by 6 bases and J by 6 bases, with 12 bases between the two germline ends. CDR3 length equals 12 residues. Here the CDR3 DNA reads TGTGCCAGCAGCTCCGATGGCGGCGAGCAGTACTTC. Residues: CASSSDGGEQYF.

The chain carries TRBV27 and TRBJ1-5; D gene unclear. V lost 5 bases to trimming and J lost 1 base, with 12 bases between them. The CDR3 is 15 residues long. Germline CDR1 and CDR2: MNHEY and SMNVEV (reference sequence). The CDR3 DNA follows: TGTGCCAGCAGTAGAGGGTTGGAGAGCAATCAGCCCCAGCATTTT. Protein: CASSRGLESNQPQHF.

The chain joins TRBV30 to TRBJ2-1, with D perhaps TRBD1 (5 bases). Germline V gene data show CDR1 as GTSNPN and CDR2 as SVGIG (reference sequence). Trimming cost V 1 base and J 8 bases, with 12 bases left between them. This CDR3 contains 13 residues. The CDR3 nucleotides are TGTGCCTGGAGTGGCAGGGTCCACGATGAGCAGTTCTTC. This gives the protein CAWSGRVHDEQFF.

The J gene is TRBJ2-2, the V gene TRBV7-2; a possible D gene is TRBD2 (5 bases). V was pared by 6 bases and J by 4 bases, with 15 bases between. Germline V gene lookup returns CDR1 SGHTA and CDR2 FQGNSA. This CDR3 is built from 15 residues. CDR3 loop: CASSPSGKSTGELFF. For the CDR3, the DNA is TGTGCCAGCAGTCCGAGCGGAAAAAGCACCGGGGAGCTGTTTTTT.

The gene calls are TRBV7-3 and TRBJ1-2; 7 bases are shared with TRBD1. Germline V lookup: CDR1 SGHTA, CDR2 FQGTGA. V trimming: 4 bases; J trimming: 3 bases; junction bases outside the gene matches: 14. This CDR3 has 17 residues. In nucleotides, the CDR3 is TGTGCCAGCAGCTCCTTTTGGGAGACAGGGTGCGACTATGGCTACACCTTC. Amino acid sequence: CASSSFWETGCDYGYTF.